This T cell receptor beta chain emerged from a study of chemoradiotherapy in HPV16-positive cancers. Across the whole study: Functional T-cell assays on a couple of HPV16-positive patients' cells defined candidate HPV-specific clones and common TCR motifs.

Trimming cost V 0 bases and J 5 bases; bases outside gene matches: 5. CDR1 and CDR2 (germline): SGHRS, YFSETQ. The length of the CDR3 is 14 residues. Clones were sequenced by immunoSEQ multiplex PCR, and TCRdb holds only the in-frame ones, with some missing. This repertoire shows approximately 5,600 clones, around 74% found once; its top ten account for more than 7%. The receptor was isolated from a human donor with HPV-associated anogenital cancer. Sequences were derived from tumor tissue, sampled from a patient who underwent chemoradiotherapy. The chain is built from TRBV5-1 and TRBJ2-7; TRBD1 agrees at 7 bases. The CDR3 protein is CASSLVGTADEQYF. In nucleotides, the CDR3 is TGCGCCAGCAGCTTGGTCGGGACAGCGGACGAGCAGTACTTC.